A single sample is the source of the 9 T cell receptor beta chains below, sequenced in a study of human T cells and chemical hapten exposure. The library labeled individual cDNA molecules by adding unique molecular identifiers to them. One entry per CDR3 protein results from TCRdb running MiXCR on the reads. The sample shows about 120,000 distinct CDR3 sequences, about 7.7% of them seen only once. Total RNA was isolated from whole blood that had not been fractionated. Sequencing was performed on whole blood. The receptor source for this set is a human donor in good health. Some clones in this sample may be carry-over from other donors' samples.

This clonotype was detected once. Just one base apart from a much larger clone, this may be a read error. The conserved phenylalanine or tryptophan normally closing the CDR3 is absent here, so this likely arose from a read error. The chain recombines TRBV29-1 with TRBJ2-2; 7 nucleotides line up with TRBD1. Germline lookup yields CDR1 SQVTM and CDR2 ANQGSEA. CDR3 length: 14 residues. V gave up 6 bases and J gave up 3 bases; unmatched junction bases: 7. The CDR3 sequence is CSVSTGAYTGELFC. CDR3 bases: TGCAGCGTCTCAACAGGGGCGTACACCGGGGAGCTGTTTTGT.

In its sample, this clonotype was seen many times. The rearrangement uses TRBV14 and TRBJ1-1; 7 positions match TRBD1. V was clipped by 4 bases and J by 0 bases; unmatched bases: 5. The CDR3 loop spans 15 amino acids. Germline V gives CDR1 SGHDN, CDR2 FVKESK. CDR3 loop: CASSRYRGMNTEAFF. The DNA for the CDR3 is TGTGCCAGCAGCCGGTACAGGGGCATGAACACTGAAGCTTTCTTT.

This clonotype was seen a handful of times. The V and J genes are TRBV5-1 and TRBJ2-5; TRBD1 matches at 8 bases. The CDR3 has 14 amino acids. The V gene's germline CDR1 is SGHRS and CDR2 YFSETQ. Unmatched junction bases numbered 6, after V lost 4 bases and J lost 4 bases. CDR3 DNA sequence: TGCGCCAGCAGCCCGGGACAGGTTCGAGAGACCCAGTACTTC. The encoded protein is CASSPGQVRETQYF.

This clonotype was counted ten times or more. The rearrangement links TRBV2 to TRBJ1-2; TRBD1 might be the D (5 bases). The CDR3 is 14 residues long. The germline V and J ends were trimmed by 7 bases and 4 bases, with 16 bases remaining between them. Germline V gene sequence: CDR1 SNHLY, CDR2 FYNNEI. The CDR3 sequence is CASTRETQGYGYTF. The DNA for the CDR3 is TGTGCCAGCACAAGGGAGACGCAGGGCTATGGCTACACCTTC.

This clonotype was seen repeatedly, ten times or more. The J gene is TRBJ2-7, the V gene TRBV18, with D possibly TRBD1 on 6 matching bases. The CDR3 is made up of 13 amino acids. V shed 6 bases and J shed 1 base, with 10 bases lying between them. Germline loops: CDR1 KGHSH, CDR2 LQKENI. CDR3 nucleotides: TGTGCCAGCTCCTTCAGGGGATCCTACGAGCAGTACTTC. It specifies CASSFRGSYEQYF.

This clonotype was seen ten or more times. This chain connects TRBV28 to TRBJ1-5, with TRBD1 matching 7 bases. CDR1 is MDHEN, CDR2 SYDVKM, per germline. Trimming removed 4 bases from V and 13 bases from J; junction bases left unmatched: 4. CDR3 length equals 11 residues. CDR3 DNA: TGTGCCAGCAGTTCCGACAGGGCACAGCATTTT. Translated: CASSSDRAQHF.

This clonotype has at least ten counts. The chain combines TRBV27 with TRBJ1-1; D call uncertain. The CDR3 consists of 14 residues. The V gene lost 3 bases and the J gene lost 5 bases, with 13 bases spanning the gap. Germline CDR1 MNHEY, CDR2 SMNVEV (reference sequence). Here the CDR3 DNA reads TGTGCCAGCAGTTTGGTCCCCCCCAGGACTGAAGCTTTCTTT. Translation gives CASSLVPPRTEAFF.

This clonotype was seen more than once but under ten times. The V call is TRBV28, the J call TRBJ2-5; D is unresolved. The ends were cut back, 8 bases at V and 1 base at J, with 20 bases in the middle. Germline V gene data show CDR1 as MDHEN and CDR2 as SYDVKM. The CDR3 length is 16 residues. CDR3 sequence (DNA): TGTGCCAGCGCCCCCTGGCTACAGAGCTCCCAAGAGACCCAGTACTTC. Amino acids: CASAPWLQSSQETQYF.

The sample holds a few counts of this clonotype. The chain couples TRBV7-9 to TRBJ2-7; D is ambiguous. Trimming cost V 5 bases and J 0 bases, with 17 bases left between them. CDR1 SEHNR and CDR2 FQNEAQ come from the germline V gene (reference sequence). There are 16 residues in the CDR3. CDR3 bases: TGTGCCAGCAGCACCCGGACCAGTCGAAGCTCCTACGAGCAGTACTTC. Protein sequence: CASSTRTSRSSYEQYF.